This passage covers 20 T cell receptor beta chains from one sample sequenced in a study of cytomegalovirus exposure and HLA in healthy donors. Profiling relied on immunoSEQ multiplex PCR, and the TCRdb table lists in-frame clones only, not all of them. This repertoire shows around 61,000 clones, about 91% found once; its top ten account for over 4%. Sample: PBMCs. Source of these receptors: a man between 18 and 35 years old in good health and CMV-seropositive.

The chain carries TRBV19 and TRBJ1-2, with TRBD1 as a possible D gene (5 bases). Trimming took off 9 bases at V and 2 bases at J, with 16 bases between the two ends. This CDR3 contains 14 residues. Germline V gene data show CDR1 as LNHDA and CDR2 as SQIVND (reference sequence). In DNA form, the CDR3 reads TGTGCCAGCATCCAGGGAAATCGGAACTATGGCTACACCTTC. Residues: CASIQGNRNYGYTF.

This clone was seen a single time. The rearrangement uses TRBV5-1 and TRBJ2-7, with D possibly matching TRBD1 (7 bases). CDR1 is SGHRS and CDR2 is YFSETQ in the germline V gene. CDR3 length: 14 amino acids. The V end was cut by 7 bases, the J end by 2 bases, with 16 bases between. CDR3 DNA sequence: TGCGCCAGCCGAGGGGGCGGGGCGACCTACGAGCAGTACTTC. It is translated as CASRGGGATYEQYF. The whole variable domain, filled in from reference TRBV5-1 and TRBJ2-7, reads KAGVTQTPRYLIKTRGQQVTLSCSPISGHRSVSWYQQTPGQGLQFLFEYFSETQRNKGNFPGRFSGRQFSNSRSEMNVSTLELGDSALYLCASRGGGATYEQYFGPGTRLTVT.

The rearrangement joins TRBV5-1 to TRBJ2-5; 7 nucleotides align to TRBD1. V lost 2 bases to trimming and J lost 5 bases; unmatched junction nucleotides: 6. The germline V gene has CDR1 SGHRS and CDR2 YFSETQ. This CDR3 region has 14 residues. The CDR3 sequence is CASSLLQGRETQYF. The CDR3 nucleotides read TGCGCCAGCAGCTTATTACAGGGGCGCGAGACCCAGTACTTC.

The rearrangement joins TRBV27 to TRBJ1-4, with D tentatively TRBD1 (5 bases). Germline V gives CDR1 MNHEY, CDR2 SMNVEV (reference sequence). This CDR3 region has 16 residues. Between the trimmed V and J ends, which lost 3 bases and 8 bases, there was a span of 19 bases. The CDR3 bases are TGTGCCAGCAGTTTCCCCGGGACCCCCGGGAGGGAAAAACTGTTTTTT. Its protein is CASSFPGTPGREKLFF.

The chain combines TRBV5-1 with TRBJ2-3; TRBD2 aligns across 16 bases. The CDR3 is 16 amino acids. V gave up 2 bases and J gave up 7 bases; unmatched junction bases: 4. Germline loops: CDR1 SGHRS, CDR2 YFSETQ. The CDR3 bases are TGCGCCAGCAGCTTAGGGACTAGCGGGAGGGCCCATACGCAGTATTTT. The encoded protein is CASSLGTSGRAHTQYF.

This chain uses TRBV7-9 with TRBJ2-7, with 8 bases identical to TRBD1. CDR1 and CDR2 from the germline V gene are SEHNR and FQNEAQ (reference sequence). The CDR3 covers 15 residues. The junction had 8 bases not matched to a gene; V was cut back by 3 bases and J by 4 bases. The CDR3 DNA is TGTGCCAGCAGCTTCACCGGGACAGGCACATACGAGCAGTACTTC. This sequence encodes CASSFTGTGTYEQYF.

This chain links TRBV27 with TRBJ1-3; 8 nucleotides match TRBD1. Germline V gives CDR1 MNHEY, CDR2 SMNVEV (reference sequence). CDR3 length: 15 residues. V was clipped by 5 bases and J by 0 bases; unmatched bases: 3. For the CDR3, the DNA is TGTGCCAGCAGTCCGGACAGGGCCTCTGGAAACACCATATATTTT. It translates to CASSPDRASGNTIYF.

The V and J genes are TRBV27 and TRBJ2-1; 7 bases are shared with TRBD2. Germline lookup yields CDR1 MNHEY and CDR2 SMNVEV (reference sequence). V lost 4 bases, J lost 0 bases, and 3 bases stayed unmatched. This CDR3 contains 15 residues. CDR3 DNA: TGTGCCAGCAGTTCTGGCGGGAGCTCCTACAATGAGCAGTTCTTC. Protein product: CASSSGGSSYNEQFF.

This clone was seen once. The rearrangement uses TRBV11-2 and TRBJ1-1; 9 nucleotides match TRBD1. Germline CDR1 is SGHAT and CDR2 is FQNNGV. V lost 5 bases to trimming and J lost 3 bases; unmatched junction nucleotides: 13. The CDR3 has 17 amino acids. CDR3 sequence: CASSPGQGFVYDTEAFF. The CDR3 DNA reads TGTGCCAGCAGCCCCGGACAGGGGTTCGTCTATGACACTGAAGCTTTCTTT.

The chain carries TRBV28 and TRBJ1-5, with TRBD1 identical over 9 bases. Germline V gene data show CDR1 as MDHEN and CDR2 as SYDVKM. V lost 5 bases to trimming and J lost 4 bases; unmatched junction nucleotides: 3. There are 14 residues in the CDR3. CDR3 amino acids: CASSAGTGNQPQHF. CDR3 DNA sequence: TGTGCCAGCAGTGCCGGGACAGGGAATCAGCCCCAGCATTTT.

The chain combines TRBV6-4 with TRBJ1-1; D is possibly TRBD1 (5 bases). Between the trimmed V and J ends, which lost 6 bases and 4 bases, there was a span of 18 bases. CDR1 MRHNA and CDR2 SNTAGT come from the germline V gene. The CDR3 runs 15 residues. As DNA, the CDR3 is TGTGCCAGCAGAGGGACGGAGGGGCGTAGCACTGAAGCTTTCTTT. Its translation is CASRGTEGRSTEAFF.

This clone appeared a single time. The V and J genes are TRBV28 and TRBJ2-1; D possibly corresponds to TRBD2 (6 bases). Trimming left V 6 bases short and J 6 bases short, with 21 bases between. The length of the CDR3 is 16 residues. Germline CDR1 is MDHEN and CDR2 is SYDVKM. Here the CDR3 reads CASSHNSGTRGNEQFF. The CDR3 DNA follows: TGTGCCAGCAGCCATAACTCCGGGACTCGGGGCAATGAGCAGTTCTTC.

CDR3 nucleotides: TGTGCCAGCAGCCAAGGGGCGGGGGAGCAGTACTTC. As protein: CASSQGAGEQYF. V is TRBV4-2 and J is TRBJ2-7, with D tentatively TRBD2 (6 bases). CDR3 size: 12 residues. Germline lookup yields CDR1 LGHNA and CDR2 YNFKEQ. The V end was cut by 1 base, the J end by 7 bases, with 8 bases between.

The chain links TRBV5-8 to TRBJ2-7; tentative D call: TRBD1 (6 bases). Trimming cost V 4 bases and J 4 bases, with 12 bases left between them. The CDR3 spans 13 residues. Germline V gene data show CDR1 as SGHTS and CDR2 as YDEGEE. The CDR3 DNA follows: TGTGCCAGCAGCACTACCCAGGGGTACGAGCAGTACTTC. This gives the protein CASSTTQGYEQYF.

V is TRBV7-8 and J is TRBJ1-5; D might be TRBD1 (5 bases). Trimming took off 9 bases at V and 5 bases at J, with 20 bases between the two ends. The V gene's germline CDR1 is SGHVS and CDR2 FQNEAQ. This CDR3 comprises 15 residues. CDR3: CASSTQNGGYQPQHF. CDR3 bases: TGTGCCAGTTCGACTCAGAACGGGGGGTATCAGCCCCAGCATTTT.

V gene TRBV7-3 combines with J gene TRBJ2-5, with 9 bases fitting TRBD1. Losses at the gene ends were 6 bases for V and 2 bases for J; bases not matched to a gene: 4. The CDR3 has 14 residues. CDR1 and CDR2 (germline): SGHTA, FQGTGA. The CDR3 region is CASSRTGAQETQYF. The DNA of the CDR3 is TGTGCCAGCAGTAGGACAGGGGCTCAAGAGACCCAGTACTTC.

This clone was counted a single time. The chain uses TRBV5-1 and TRBJ1-4; 7 bases line up with TRBD1. Unmatched junction bases numbered 12, after V lost 3 bases and J lost 7 bases. Germline values: CDR1 SGHRS, CDR2 YFSETQ. CDR3 length equals 16 residues. The CDR3 DNA reads TGCGCCAGCAGCTCCAACGGACAGGCGTTCGGTGAAAAACTGTTTTTT. Translation: CASSSNGQAFGEKLFF.

The chain recombines TRBV9 with TRBJ2-5; 12 nucleotides match TRBD2. This CDR3 contains 17 residues. V shed 0 bases and J 4 bases; nucleotides not matched to a gene: 7. Germline V gene lookup returns CDR1 SGDLS and CDR2 YYNGEE. For the CDR3, the DNA is TGTGCCAGCAGCGTAGAACCGGCTAGCGGGAGGGTAGAGACCCAGTACTTC. The encoded protein is CASSVEPASGRVETQYF.

This clone has more than one count but fewer than ten. The rearrangement uses TRBV6-6 and TRBJ2-7, with D maybe TRBD1 (6 bases). Trimming took 2 bases from V and 7 from J, leaving 15 bases between them. Germline V gives CDR1 MNHNY, CDR2 SVGAGI (reference sequence). CDR3 length: 14 amino acids. CDR3 in amino acids: CASSYPEGVGEQYF. The CDR3, as DNA: TGTGCCAGCAGTTACCCCGAGGGGGTCGGTGAGCAGTACTTC.

The J gene is TRBJ2-3, the V gene TRBV7-3; D is uncertain. Trimming stripped 3 bases from V and 0 bases from J, with 4 bases between. CDR3 length equals 13 residues. Germline V CDR1 and CDR2: SGHTA, FQGTGA. CDR3 amino acids: CASSLSSTDTQYF. CDR3 nucleotide sequence: TGTGCCAGCAGCTTGTCTAGCACAGATACGCAGTATTTT.